This T cell receptor (beta chain) was sequenced for a study of Ad26.COV2.S vaccination and SARS-CoV-2 variants. Study-level points and caveats: Participants given vaccine showed non-spike TCR breadth similar to that of placebo recipients.

The treatment is: 19 received Ad26.COV2.S at low or high dose, single or two shots; 5 received placebo; per-sample allocation not given. Sample collection was performed on day 63 after the first vaccine or placebo injection. A remark on this clone: What it binds is unknown.

The CDR3 extends over 15 amino acids. Trimming removed 5 bases from V and 2 bases from J; junction bases left unmatched: 7. CDR1 is LNHDA and CDR2 is SQIVND in the germline V gene (reference sequence). The data were produced by immunoSEQ multiplex PCR, yet TCRdb's version contains in-frame clones alone and is incomplete. The table lists more than 350,000 clones, around 90% of them singletons. Source: peripheral blood, taken in a trial of Ad26.COV2.S vaccine versus placebo. The TCR originated in a person aged 18-65 years who received the Ad26.COV2.S COVID-19 vaccine or a placebo. The chain carries TRBV19 and TRBJ1-2, with 8 bases fitting TRBD1. CDR3 nucleotides: TGTGCCAGTAGTCTGGACAGGGCGTCCAACTATGGCTACACCTTC. Its translation: CASSLDRASNYGYTF.